This record looks at one TCR beta chain sequence and its context. The antigen is not known. The sample is drawn from a study of T cell repertoires in cytomegalovirus infection. Study-wide context: Public TCR beta signatures indicated both CMV infection and matching HLA type. General study results and limits: The ex vivo response showed dominance by HLA-C-restricted CMV-specific TCR beta clonotypes. Of the TCR beta families, the public ones yielded a cumulative frequency that identified carriers of CMV plus the relevant HLA.

Germline V lookup: CDR1 SGHTS, CDR2 YDEGEE. This CDR3 contains 16 residues. V was trimmed by 1 base and J by 0 bases, leaving 11 bases between them. One entry per CDR3 protein results from TCRdb running MiXCR on the reads. The table has 150,000 to 200,000 distinct CDR3 sequences, approximately 20% seen once. Sequencing used PBMCs. The receptor comes from a human donor in good health (CMV status not recorded). Some clones in this sample may be carry-over from other donors' samples. The V call is TRBV5-8, the J call TRBJ1-5; possibly TRBD1 for D (5 bases). CDR3 sequence reads: CASSLRGRDSNQPQHF. The DNA of the CDR3 is TGTGCCAGCAGCTTGCGGGGCAGGGATAGCAATCAGCCCCAGCATTTT.